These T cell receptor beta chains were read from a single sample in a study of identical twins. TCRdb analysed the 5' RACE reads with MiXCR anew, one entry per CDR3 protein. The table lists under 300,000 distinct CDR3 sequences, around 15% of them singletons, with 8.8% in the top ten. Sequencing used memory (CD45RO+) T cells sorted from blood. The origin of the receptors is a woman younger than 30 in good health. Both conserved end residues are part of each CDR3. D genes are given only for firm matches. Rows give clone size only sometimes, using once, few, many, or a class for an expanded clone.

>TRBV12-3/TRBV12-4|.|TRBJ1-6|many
CASSLLGYNSPLHF
TGTGCCAGCAGTTTATTAGGTTATAATTCACCCCTCCACTTT
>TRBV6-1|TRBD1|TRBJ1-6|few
CASSDRGRDSPLHF
TGTGCCAGCAGTGACAGGGGGCGCGATTCACCCCTCCACTTT
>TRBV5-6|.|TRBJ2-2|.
CASSFGSGELFF
TGTGCCAGCAGCTTTGGGAGCGGGGAGCTGTTTTTT
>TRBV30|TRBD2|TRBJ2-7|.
CAWSIGLAAEQYF
TGTGCCTGGAGTATAGGACTAGCTGCCGAGCAGTACTTC
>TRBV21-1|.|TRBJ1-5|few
CASSKVRDREVINQPQHF
TGTGCCAGCAGCAAAGTCCGGGACAGGGAGGTAATCAATCAGCCCCAGCATTTT
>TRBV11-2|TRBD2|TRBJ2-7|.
CASSFAGTSGAYEQYF
TGTGCCAGCAGCTTCGCCGGGACTAGCGGGGCCTACGAGCAGTACTTC
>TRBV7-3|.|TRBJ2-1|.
CASSLNSGNEQFF
TGTGCCAGCAGCTTAAATTCGGGAAATGAGCAGTTCTTC
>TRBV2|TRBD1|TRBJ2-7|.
CASSPTRQGPAYEQYF
TGTGCCAGCAGCCCCACTAGACAGGGTCCAGCCTACGAGCAGTACTTC
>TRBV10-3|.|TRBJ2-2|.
CAINGLGSGELFF
TGTGCCATCAACGGACTCGGCAGCGGGGAGCTGTTTTTT
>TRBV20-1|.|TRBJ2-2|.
CSATPTNTGELFF
TGCAGTGCTACCCCAACGAACACCGGGGAGCTGTTTTTT
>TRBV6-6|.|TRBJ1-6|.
CASTSQWALHF
TGTGCCAGCACCTCCCAATGGGCCCTCCACTTT
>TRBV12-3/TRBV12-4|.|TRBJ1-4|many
CASSSGGATNEKLFF
TGTGCCAGCAGTTCCGGGGGGGCAACTAATGAAAAACTGTTTTTT
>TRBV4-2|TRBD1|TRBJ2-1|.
CASSQETDRVAEQFF
TGTGCCAGCAGCCAGGAGACCGACAGGGTCGCTGAGCAGTTCTTC